The sequence of this TCR beta chain was determined in a study of CD8 T cells in Susac syndrome. RNA in amounts of roughly 0.5 to 1 ug was reverse transcribed with random hexamers. Using its own MiXCR run on the immunoSEQ multiplex PCR reads, TCRdb lists one record per CDR3 protein. Of 200,000 to 250,000 distinct CDR3 sequences in the sample, roughly 92% were seen once. The CDR3 contains 13 residues. V lost 2 bases, J lost 1 base, and 5 bases lay in between. Germline values: CDR1 LNHDA, CDR2 SQIVND (reference sequence). The T cells that were sequenced for TCR beta were CD8+ and CD4+ cells from blood. The patients serving as multiple sclerosis controls were treatment-naive. They had stable or active relapsing-remitting disease and fulfilled revised McDonald criteria. This clonotype was picked up a small number of times.

This clonotype was obtained from a human donor with multiple sclerosis. This chain uses TRBV19 with TRBJ1-1; D remains ambiguous. Source material: CD8+ T cells from PBMCs. CDR3 sequence: CASSISGNTEAFF. CDR3 nucleotides: TGTGCCAGTAGTATATCCGGGAACACTGAAGCTTTCTTT.